A selection of T cell receptor beta chains follows, all from one sample in a study of PD-1 blockade in mismatch repair-deficient tumors. The protocol was immunoSEQ multiplex PCR, while the TCRdb copy is restricted to in-frame clones and leaves out a portion. Of about 68,000 clones in the sample, 70% to 80% were seen once. Sequences were derived from peripheral blood, sampled 2 weeks after starting pembrolizumab. Receptors originate from an adult with mismatch repair-deficient cancer. Each CDR3 is given with its conserved first and last residue. The order of the fields is clone size, J gene, D gene, V gene, CDR3 DNA, CDR3 protein. The D gene is left open where the match is weak. Expanded clones get a size class; other rows say once, few or many, or leave the size out.

clone_size: few
j_call: TRBJ2-5
d_call: TRBD1
v_call: TRBV29-1
cdr3_nt: TGCAGCGTTGGTAGACAGGGAGAGACCCAGTACTTC
cdr3_aa: CSVGRQGETQYF

clone_size: NA
j_call: TRBJ1-1
d_call: NA
v_call: TRBV18
cdr3_nt: TGTGCCAGCTCACCACGCTGGCAGGCGAACACTGAAGCTTTCTTT
cdr3_aa: CASSPRWQANTEAFF

clone_size: once
j_call: TRBJ2-6
d_call: NA
v_call: TRBV4-2
cdr3_nt: TGTGCCAGCAGCCCCTCGGACAGCTCTGGGGCCAACGTCCTGACTTTC
cdr3_aa: CASSPSDSSGANVLTF

clone_size: NA
j_call: TRBJ1-3
d_call: NA
v_call: TRBV18
cdr3_nt: TGTGCCAGCTCACCGGACGCCCGCTCTGGAAACACCATATATTTT
cdr3_aa: CASSPDARSGNTIYF

clone_size: NA
j_call: TRBJ1-5
d_call: NA
v_call: TRBV19
cdr3_nt: TGTGCCAGTAGGACTCTCGACGGTCGCAATCAGCCCCAGCATTTT
cdr3_aa: CASRTLDGRNQPQHF

clone_size: NA
j_call: TRBJ2-3
d_call: NA
v_call: TRBV7-9
cdr3_nt: TGTGCCAGCAGCCCCATATTTAGTACAGATACGCAGTATTTT
cdr3_aa: CASSPIFSTDTQYF

clone_size: NA
j_call: TRBJ2-7
d_call: NA
v_call: TRBV15
cdr3_nt: TGTGCCACCAGCAGAGATACCGAATCTTACGAGCAGTACTTC
cdr3_aa: CATSRDTESYEQYF

clone_size: NA
j_call: TRBJ1-4
d_call: NA
v_call: TRBV25-1
cdr3_nt: TGTGCCAGCCGATTCCAGGGAGCTGAAGAAAAACTGTTTTTT
cdr3_aa: CASRFQGAEEKLFF

clone_size: NA
j_call: TRBJ2-5
d_call: TRBD1
v_call: TRBV5-1
cdr3_nt: TGCGCCAGCAGCTTGGGACAGGGGAAAGAGACCCAGTACTTC
cdr3_aa: CASSLGQGKETQYF

clone_size: NA
j_call: TRBJ1-3
d_call: NA
v_call: TRBV29-1
cdr3_nt: TGCAGCGCAGAGGTAGAAAACACCATATATTTT
cdr3_aa: CSAEVENTIYF

clone_size: NA
j_call: TRBJ2-5
d_call: TRBD1
v_call: TRBV7-2
cdr3_nt: TGTGCCAGCAGCTTAGACCCCCCTCACAGGGGAAATGAGACCCAGTACTTC
cdr3_aa: CASSLDPPHRGNETQYF

clone_size: few
j_call: TRBJ1-2
d_call: NA
v_call: TRBV4-1
cdr3_nt: TGCGCCAGCAGCCAACCTGATGGGGATGGCTACACCTTC
cdr3_aa: CASSQPDGDGYTF

clone_size: NA
j_call: TRBJ2-4
d_call: NA
v_call: TRBV4-2
cdr3_nt: TGTGCCAGCAGCCAAGAGGGAGAACTAGCCAAAAACATTCAGTACTTC
cdr3_aa: CASSQEGELAKNIQYF

clone_size: NA
j_call: TRBJ2-1
d_call: NA
v_call: TRBV28
cdr3_nt: TGTGCCAGCAATACCGGGTCAAACAATGAGCAGTTCTTC
cdr3_aa: CASNTGSNNEQFF

clone_size: NA
j_call: TRBJ2-7
d_call: TRBD1
v_call: TRBV6-5
cdr3_nt: TGTGCCATAAGGGGACAGGGCTCCTACGAGCAGTACTTC
cdr3_aa: CAIRGQGSYEQYF

clone_size: NA
j_call: TRBJ2-1
d_call: NA
v_call: TRBV5-1
cdr3_nt: TGCGCCAGCAGCCCCTTACCCCCCGGAGCTCTCGGGACGATTTACAATGAGCAGTTCTTC
cdr3_aa: CASSPLPPGALGTIYNEQFF

clone_size: NA
j_call: TRBJ2-3
d_call: TRBD2
v_call: TRBV12-5
cdr3_nt: TGTGCTAGTGGTTTGGTAGCGGGAGACGGCACAGATACGCAGTATTTT
cdr3_aa: CASGLVAGDGTDTQYF

clone_size: few
j_call: TRBJ1-5
d_call: TRBD1
v_call: TRBV7-9
cdr3_nt: TGTGCCAGCAGCTTGGAGACAGGGTTGAGCAATCAGCCCCAGCATTTT
cdr3_aa: CASSLETGLSNQPQHF

clone_size: NA
j_call: TRBJ2-7
d_call: NA
v_call: TRBV4-2
cdr3_nt: TGTGCCAGCAGCCAAGTAAGCGGGACAGCTAGAGAGCAGTACTTC
cdr3_aa: CASSQVSGTAREQYF

clone_size: few
j_call: TRBJ1-2
d_call: TRBD1
v_call: TRBV2
cdr3_nt: TGTGCCAGCAGTGAAGCGCCGGGACAGGCCTATGGCTACACCTTC
cdr3_aa: CASSEAPGQAYGYTF

clone_size: NA
j_call: TRBJ1-2
d_call: TRBD1
v_call: TRBV5-1
cdr3_nt: TGCGCCAGCAGCTTATCCACAGGGGACTATGGCTACACCTTC
cdr3_aa: CASSLSTGDYGYTF

clone_size: once
j_call: TRBJ2-2
d_call: NA
v_call: TRBV21-1
cdr3_nt: TGTGCCAGCAGCAAAGGTTGGCCGACCTACACCGGGGAGCTGTTTTTT
cdr3_aa: CASSKGWPTYTGELFF

clone_size: NA
j_call: TRBJ2-3
d_call: TRBD1
v_call: TRBV7-9
cdr3_nt: TGTGCCAGCAGCTTTCGGACAGGGGGCTCAGATACGCAGTATTTT
cdr3_aa: CASSFRTGGSDTQYF

clone_size: NA
j_call: TRBJ1-4
d_call: NA
v_call: TRBV25-1
cdr3_nt: TGTGCCAGCAGTGAATGGGACCGAAATAATGAAAAACTGTTTTTT
cdr3_aa: CASSEWDRNNEKLFF

clone_size: NA
j_call: TRBJ1-1
d_call: NA
v_call: TRBV6-5
cdr3_nt: TGTGCCAGCAGCTCCCTCTTCTTT
cdr3_aa: CASSSLFF

clone_size: NA
j_call: TRBJ2-7
d_call: TRBD2
v_call: TRBV11-2
cdr3_nt: TGTGCCAGCAGCCAATCGACAGCGGGAGAAGGCGAGCAGTACTTC
cdr3_aa: CASSQSTAGEGEQYF

clone_size: NA
j_call: TRBJ2-7
d_call: NA
v_call: TRBV10-3
cdr3_nt: TGTGCCATCAGTGCGGGCAGGGTCACCCTTAAAGCCTACGAGCAGTACTTC
cdr3_aa: CAISAGRVTLKAYEQYF

clone_size: NA
j_call: TRBJ2-5
d_call: NA
v_call: TRBV9
cdr3_nt: TGTGCCAGCAGCGTAGTAGGGGCCAGGGGCGAGACCCAGTACTTC
cdr3_aa: CASSVVGARGETQYF

clone_size: NA
j_call: TRBJ1-2
d_call: NA
v_call: TRBV7-2
cdr3_nt: TGTGCCAGCAGCCTCACAGGGTATGACTATGGCTACACCTTC
cdr3_aa: CASSLTGYDYGYTF

clone_size: NA
j_call: TRBJ2-5
d_call: TRBD2
v_call: TRBV19
cdr3_nt: TGTGCCAGTAGAACGGGAGGGCCAGGGTGGGACCAAGAGACCCAGTACTTC
cdr3_aa: CASRTGGPGWDQETQYF

clone_size: NA
j_call: TRBJ2-7
d_call: TRBD2
v_call: TRBV28
cdr3_nt: TGTGCCAGCAGCCCTCTAGCGGATACCCACGAGCAGTACTTC
cdr3_aa: CASSPLADTHEQYF

clone_size: NA
j_call: TRBJ1-5
d_call: NA
v_call: TRBV9
cdr3_nt: TGTGCCAGCAGCGTACGAGGACAGAAACCCTATAGCAATCAGCCCCAGCATTTT
cdr3_aa: CASSVRGQKPYSNQPQHF

clone_size: NA
j_call: TRBJ2-6
d_call: NA
v_call: TRBV7-6
cdr3_nt: TGTGCCAGCAGCCAAGGCATAGATTGGTCTGGGGCCAACGTCCTGACTTTC
cdr3_aa: CASSQGIDWSGANVLTF

clone_size: NA
j_call: TRBJ2-1
d_call: NA
v_call: TRBV6-1
cdr3_nt: TGTGCCAGCAGTGGGGGCGGGACTGGCCCCTACAATGAGCAGTTCTTC
cdr3_aa: CASSGGGTGPYNEQFF

clone_size: NA
j_call: TRBJ2-3
d_call: TRBD2
v_call: TRBV9
cdr3_nt: TGTGCCAGCAGCCATGGGACTAGCGGGAGGAGCACAGATACGCAGTATTTT
cdr3_aa: CASSHGTSGRSTDTQYF

clone_size: few
j_call: TRBJ2-1
d_call: TRBD2
v_call: TRBV19
cdr3_nt: TGTGCCAGTAGTATCGGGGTAGCGGGGGGAAATGAGCAGTTCTTC
cdr3_aa: CASSIGVAGGNEQFF

clone_size: few
j_call: TRBJ2-7
d_call: NA
v_call: TRBV7-9
cdr3_nt: TGTGCCAGCAGCTTACCCGCGATAGGGGACCTACACTTC
cdr3_aa: CASSLPAIGDLHF

clone_size: NA
j_call: TRBJ2-5
d_call: NA
v_call: TRBV27
cdr3_nt: TGTGCCAGCAGTTTACAGGGGGGGAGAGAGACCCAGTACTTC
cdr3_aa: CASSLQGGRETQYF

clone_size: NA
j_call: TRBJ2-5
d_call: NA
v_call: TRBV9
cdr3_nt: TGTGCCAGCAGCGTAGCGGCGGGCTCGGAGACCCAGTACTTC
cdr3_aa: CASSVAAGSETQYF

clone_size: many
j_call: TRBJ1-3
d_call: NA
v_call: TRBV30
cdr3_nt: TGTGCCTGGAGTGCGGGGCAGGGAGGAAACACCATATATTTT
cdr3_aa: CAWSAGQGGNTIYF

clone_size: NA
j_call: TRBJ2-7
d_call: TRBD2
v_call: TRBV9
cdr3_nt: TGTGCCAGCAGCGTAAGCGTGACTAGCGGCTACGAGCAGTACTTC
cdr3_aa: CASSVSVTSGYEQYF

clone_size: NA
j_call: TRBJ2-7
d_call: NA
v_call: TRBV5-4
cdr3_nt: TGTGCCAGCAGCCTGATGAGAGTCTCCGAGCAGTACTTC
cdr3_aa: CASSLMRVSEQYF

clone_size: NA
j_call: TRBJ2-2
d_call: NA
v_call: TRBV27
cdr3_nt: TGTGCCAGCAGTTTTGGTTTGGGGGGAACCTGGACCGGGGAGCTGTTTTTT
cdr3_aa: CASSFGLGGTWTGELFF

clone_size: few
j_call: TRBJ2-5
d_call: TRBD1
v_call: TRBV5-1
cdr3_nt: TGCGCCAGCAGCGGTGACGGGACAGGGGGAGAGACCCAGTACTTC
cdr3_aa: CASSGDGTGGETQYF

clone_size: few
j_call: TRBJ1-1
d_call: NA
v_call: TRBV11-3
cdr3_nt: TGTGCCAGCAGCTTAGTCTCGGGACCCCGCGGAAAAGCTTTCTTT
cdr3_aa: CASSLVSGPRGKAFF

clone_size: NA
j_call: TRBJ2-1
d_call: TRBD2
v_call: TRBV19
cdr3_nt: TGTGCCAGTAGTGTGGGAGGAGCGGGAGCTTACAATGAGCAGTTCTTC
cdr3_aa: CASSVGGAGAYNEQFF

clone_size: NA
j_call: TRBJ2-1
d_call: TRBD2
v_call: TRBV14
cdr3_nt: TGTGCCAGCAGCCAAGTCCGGACTAGCGGCAACTACAATGAGCAGTTCTTC
cdr3_aa: CASSQVRTSGNYNEQFF

clone_size: NA
j_call: TRBJ2-7
d_call: TRBD1
v_call: TRBV15
cdr3_nt: TGTGCCACCAGCGGCTACCGGACAGGGGACTACGAGCAGTACTTC
cdr3_aa: CATSGYRTGDYEQYF

clone_size: few
j_call: TRBJ1-2
d_call: NA
v_call: TRBV11-3
cdr3_nt: TGTGCCAGCAGCTTAGAGGGGAGAGGGGGAAACTATGGCTACACCTTC
cdr3_aa: CASSLEGRGGNYGYTF

clone_size: NA
j_call: TRBJ1-5
d_call: NA
v_call: TRBV11-3
cdr3_nt: TGTGCCAGCAGCTTAGGGGGTAGCAATCAGCCCCAGCATTTT
cdr3_aa: CASSLGGSNQPQHF

clone_size: NA
j_call: TRBJ2-1
d_call: NA
v_call: TRBV23-1
cdr3_nt: TGCGCCAGCAGTCAAGGTAGGTCGCCCTCCTACAATGAGCAGTTCTTC
cdr3_aa: CASSQGRSPSYNEQFF

clone_size: many
j_call: TRBJ2-1
d_call: TRBD2
v_call: TRBV7-9
cdr3_nt: TGTGCCAGCAGCACACAGACGACTAGCCTCGATGAGCAGTTCTTC
cdr3_aa: CASSTQTTSLDEQFF

clone_size: NA
j_call: TRBJ1-3
d_call: NA
v_call: TRBV27
cdr3_nt: TGTGCCAGCAGTTTAGAAGGCCAGAGTGGGAGAAACACCATATATTTT
cdr3_aa: CASSLEGQSGRNTIYF

clone_size: once
j_call: TRBJ2-7
d_call: NA
v_call: TRBV30
cdr3_nt: TGTGCCTGGTGCCGAGGCGAGCGCTACGAGCAGTACTTC
cdr3_aa: CAWCRGERYEQYF

clone_size: NA
j_call: TRBJ1-5
d_call: NA
v_call: TRBV19
cdr3_nt: TGTGCCAGTAGTAGCAGGGTTTCGCATCAGCCCCAGCATTTT
cdr3_aa: CASSSRVSHQPQHF

clone_size: NA
j_call: TRBJ2-1
d_call: TRBD2
v_call: TRBV11-2
cdr3_nt: TGTGCCAGCAGCCCGTTAGCGGGAGGGCCGATCGTTATGTTCTTC
cdr3_aa: CASSPLAGGPIVMFF

clone_size: NA
j_call: TRBJ2-1
d_call: NA
v_call: TRBV7-9
cdr3_nt: TGTGCCAGCAGCCAAAACAGGCGCCTAGCGAGGAATGAGCAGTTCTTC
cdr3_aa: CASSQNRRLARNEQFF

clone_size: NA
j_call: TRBJ1-3
d_call: TRBD1
v_call: TRBV19
cdr3_nt: TGTGCCAGTAGTATTGCGCGGCGAACCAGGGGGCCCCGCCGGACCATATATTTT
cdr3_aa: CASSIARRTRGPRRTIYF

clone_size: NA
j_call: TRBJ2-7
d_call: NA
v_call: TRBV29-1
cdr3_nt: TGCAGCGTTCGCCAGCCCACCTACGAGCAGTACTTC
cdr3_aa: CSVRQPTYEQYF